This entry lists 19 T cell receptor beta chains sequenced from one sample in a study of blood T cell repertoires in COVID-19. The table came from immunoSEQ multiplex PCR; TCRdb's copy has only in-frame clones and leaves some out. The sample holds under 350,000 clones, approximately 83% seen once. Sequenced sample: PBMCs or T cells enriched from blood (not recorded which). Source of these receptors: a middle-aged woman with acute COVID-19.

Written as DNA, the CDR3 is TGTGCCAGCAGCTTCGACAAAACTAACTATGGCTACACCTTC. Its protein is CASSFDKTNYGYTF. The J gene is TRBJ1-2, the V gene TRBV7-9; D is unresolved. V lost 3 bases to trimming and J lost 0 bases, with 8 bases between them. The CDR3 length is 14 residues. Germline V gives CDR1 SEHNR, CDR2 FQNEAQ (reference sequence). Variable domain in full (rest from reference TRBV7-9 and TRBJ1-2): DTGVSQNPRHKITKRGQNVTFRCDPISEHNRLYWYRQTLGQGPEFLTYFQNEAQLEKSRLLSDRFSAERPKGSFSTLEIQRTEQGDSAMYLCASSFDKTNYGYTFGSGTRLTVV.

The rearrangement joins TRBV14 to TRBJ1-1, with 8 bases identical to TRBD1. CDR1 SGHDN and CDR2 FVKESK come from the germline V gene. This CDR3 comprises 18 residues. Trimming took 0 bases from V and 5 from J; bases not matched to a gene: 14. In DNA form, the CDR3 reads TGTGCCAGCAGCCAAGACCGGACAGGGTGGAGTCGAGGTACTGAAGCTTTCTTT. It codes for CASSQDRTGWSRGTEAFF.

The CDR3 loop reads CASSELSGGAYNEQFF. The CDR3, as DNA: TGTGCCAGCAGTGAACTTAGCGGGGGGGCATACAATGAGCAGTTCTTC. This chain uses TRBV6-1 with TRBJ2-1; TRBD2 matches at 11 bases. This CDR3 is built from 16 residues. The V and J ends lost 2 bases and 4 bases, in that order; junction bases with no gene match: 4. Germline CDR1 reads MNHNS; CDR2 reads SASEGT.

The rearrangement joins TRBV7-9 to TRBJ1-5; 8 bases match TRBD1. V lost 6 bases to trimming and J lost 6 bases; unmatched junction nucleotides: 7. This CDR3 is built from 14 residues. Germline-derived CDR1 and CDR2 are SEHNR and FQNEAQ (reference sequence). CDR3 sequence reads: CASSSGTGLQPQHF. The CDR3 DNA is TGTGCCAGCAGTTCCGGGACAGGTCTTCAGCCCCAGCATTTT.

In this sample, this clone turned up a few times. The chain has TRBV16 and TRBJ2-7; D gene unclear. Germline CDR1 and CDR2: KGHSY and FQNENV. There are 12 residues in the CDR3. Trimming pared 4 bases from V and 2 bases from J, leaving 6 bases between. The CDR3 DNA sequence: TGTGCCAGCAGCCTTAGTGCCTACGAGCAGTACTTC. This sequence encodes CASSLSAYEQYF.

The chain combines TRBV7-9 with TRBJ2-7, with D possibly being TRBD2 (6 bases). CDR1 SEHNR and CDR2 FQNEAQ come from the germline V gene (reference sequence). The V and J ends lost 7 bases and 3 bases respectively, with 19 bases between them. The CDR3 runs 15 residues. In nucleotides, the CDR3 is TGTGCCAGCACGTCGATGGGACTCCTTGACTACGAGCAGTACTTC. Protein sequence: CASTSMGLLDYEQYF.

This sequence joins TRBV2 and TRBJ2-7, with D perhaps matching TRBD1 (6 bases). V was shortened by 7 bases and J by 5 bases, with 18 bases between the two germline ends. Germline V gives CDR1 SNHLY, CDR2 FYNNEI. CDR3 length: 14 residues. In nucleotides, the CDR3 is TGTGCCAGCAATGGGCTAACAGGGTCTAACGAGCAGTACTTC. Protein: CASNGLTGSNEQYF.

The rearrangement links TRBV9 to TRBJ1-2; D unclear. Trimming removed 4 bases at V and 6 bases at J, with 16 bases between. The CDR3 spans 14 residues. CDR1 is SGDLS, CDR2 YYNGEE, per germline. CDR3 sequence: CASSLWTGRHGYTF. In nucleotides, the CDR3 is TGTGCCAGCAGCTTATGGACTGGGAGGCATGGCTACACCTTC.

The rearrangement joins TRBV7-2 to TRBJ2-1, with 7 bases lining up with TRBD1. V lost 7 bases to trimming and J lost 1 base; unmatched junction nucleotides: 10. This CDR3 contains 16 residues. CDR1 and CDR2 from the germline V gene are SGHTA and FQGNSA. The CDR3, as DNA: TGTGCCAGCACGAAAGACAGGGAAACTTCCTACAATGAGCAGTTCTTC. Translation: CASTKDRETSYNEQFF.

Concerning this clone itself: Germline is not matched at one junction end, which may reflect a read error. The chain employs TRBV7-3 and TRBJ1-2; 9 bases match TRBD1. Germline CDR1 is SGHTA and CDR2 is FQGTGA. The CDR3 loop spans 13 amino acids. The DNA of the CDR3 is TGTACCAGCAGCTCCAGAGCGGGGACAGGGTTCACCTTC. Its translation is CTSSSRAGTGFTF.

The rearrangement links TRBV5-1 to TRBJ2-1, with 9 positions matching TRBD2. The CDR3 length is 18 residues. V lost 0 bases, J lost 1 base, and 8 bases stayed unmatched. Germline values: CDR1 SGHRS, CDR2 YFSETQ. The CDR3 loop is CASSLGLAGSRSYNEQFF. The CDR3 nucleotides are TGCGCCAGCAGCTTGGGGCTAGCGGGGTCACGGTCCTACAATGAGCAGTTCTTC.

The chain carries TRBV7-6 and TRBJ1-2; possible D gene TRBD1, 5 bases. Trimming removed 5 bases at V and 7 bases at J, with 14 bases between. Per the germline V gene, CDR1 is SGHVS and CDR2 is FNYEAQ. The CDR3 is made up of 13 amino acids. CDR3 sequence reads: CASSPGGWGGYTF. As DNA, the CDR3 is TGTGCCAGCAGCCCCGGGGGGTGGGGTGGCTACACCTTC.

The gene calls are TRBV7-9 and TRBJ2-7, with 11 bases matching TRBD1. The germline V gene encodes CDR1 SEHNR and CDR2 FQNEAQ (reference sequence). CDR3 length: 17 residues. J was trimmed by 1 base and V by 3 bases; bases with no gene match: 8. As DNA, the CDR3 is TGTGCCAGCAGCTTGAGAATTGGACAGGGGGCTTCCTACGAGCAGTACTTC. Its translation is CASSLRIGQGASYEQYF.

The chain joins TRBV3-1 (or the pseudogene TRBV3-2) to TRBJ2-1; 9 bases align to TRBD2. CDR1 LGHDT and CDR2 YNNKEL come from the germline V gene (reference sequence). The CDR3 is made up of 18 amino acids. The junction had 13 bases not matched to a gene; V was cut back by 1 base and J by 6 bases. In DNA, the CDR3 is TGTGCCAGCAGCCAAGTTACTCCTTTAAGCGGGGGGCCCAATGAGCAGTTCTTC. It codes for CASSQVTPLSGGPNEQFF.

For this clone: Within the sample, other DNA sequences also encode this same CDR3. The chain carries TRBV7-2 and TRBJ1-5, with no clear D. V lost 2 bases to trimming and J lost 0 bases, with 5 bases between them. The CDR3 runs to 14 residues. CDR1 is SGHTA, CDR2 FQGNSA, per germline. CDR3 DNA: TGTGCCAGCAGCTTACAGGTTAGCAATCAGCCCCAGCATTTT. It yields the protein CASSLQVSNQPQHF. Complete variable domain (other parts from reference TRBV7-2 and TRBJ1-5): GAGVSQSPSNKVTEKGKDVELRCDPISGHTALYWYRQSLGQGLEFLIYFQGNSAPDKSGLPSDRFSAERTGGSVSTLTIQRTQQEDSAVYLCASSLQVSNQPQHFGDGTRLSIL.

The V call is TRBV19, the J call TRBJ1-3, with TRBD1 matching 8 bases. CDR1 and CDR2 from the germline V gene are LNHDA and SQIVND (reference sequence). V trimming: 4 bases; J trimming: 4 bases; junction bases outside the gene matches: 6. The CDR3 is made up of 15 amino acids. The CDR3 coding sequence is TGTGCCAGTAGTAGACAGGGGTCCTACGGAAACACCATATATTTT. This encodes CASSRQGSYGNTIYF. The full variable domain, with the rest looked up from reference TRBV19 and TRBJ1-3, is DGGITQSPKYLFRKEGQNVTLSCEQNLNHDAMYWYRQDPGQGLRLIYYSQIVNDFQKGDIAEGYSVSREKKESFPLTVTSAQKNPTAFYLCASSRQGSYGNTIYFGEGSWLTVV.

This clone was seen only a few times. This sequence joins TRBV18 and TRBJ1-2; 9 bases line up with TRBD1. CDR3 length equals 17 residues. The germline CDR1 and CDR2 sequences are KGHSH and LQKENI. V trimming: 3 bases; J trimming: 6 bases; junction bases outside the gene matches: 14. As DNA, the CDR3 is TGTGCCAGCTCACCTCAACCGCCGGGACAGGGTGGAGATGGCTACACCTTC. This translates into CASSPQPPGQGGDGYTF.

The count of this clone is one. This chain connects TRBV25-1 to TRBJ2-3, with D perhaps matching TRBD2 (5 bases). V was pared by 9 bases and J by 1 base, with 11 bases between. This CDR3 is 13 amino acids long. The germline V gene encodes CDR1 MGHDK and CDR2 SYGVNS. CDR3 loop: CASRTHGTDTQYF. CDR3 DNA sequence: TGTGCCAGTCGGACTCACGGCACAGATACGCAGTATTTT.

J is TRBJ1-1 and V is TRBV5-4; a weak D match, TRBD1 (5 bases). Germline assignment: CDR1 SGHNT and CDR2 YYREEE (reference sequence). V lost 0 bases and J lost 6, with 9 bases in between. The CDR3 has 13 residues. CDR3 in DNA: TGTGCCAGCAGCTTGGCCAGGGAAGCTGAAGCTTTCTTT. Translating it yields CASSLAREAEAFF.